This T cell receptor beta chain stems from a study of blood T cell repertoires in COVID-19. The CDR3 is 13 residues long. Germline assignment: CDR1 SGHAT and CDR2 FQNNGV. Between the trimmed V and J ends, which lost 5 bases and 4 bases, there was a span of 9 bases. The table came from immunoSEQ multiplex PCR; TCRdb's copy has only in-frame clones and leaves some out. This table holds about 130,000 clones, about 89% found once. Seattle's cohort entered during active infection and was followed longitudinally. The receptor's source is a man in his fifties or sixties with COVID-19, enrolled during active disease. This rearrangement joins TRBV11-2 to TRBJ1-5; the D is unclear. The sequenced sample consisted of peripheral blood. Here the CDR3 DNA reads TGTGCCAGCAGCCCCGGGAGGAATCAGCCCCAGCATTTT. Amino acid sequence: CASSPGRNQPQHF.